This T cell receptor (beta chain) appears in the sequencing data of a study of response to subunit inactivated influenza vaccine. General study points: T cells newly recruited by each seasonal influenza vaccination are few, the authors suggested.

At least ten counts were recorded for this clonotype. What it recognizes is unknown. The V and J ends lost 3 bases and 8 bases, in that order; junction bases with no gene match: 5. The germline CDR1 and CDR2 sequences are LNHNV and YYDKDF (reference sequence). The CDR3 has 13 residues. TCRdb analysed the RT-PCR reads with MiXCR anew, one entry per CDR3 protein. The sample carries about 500,000 distinct CDR3 sequences, 16% recorded once. The chain joins TRBV15 to TRBJ1-2; 8 bases align to TRBD1. The TCR was taken from a man between 50 and 75 years old who received an inactivated influenza vaccine. This material consisted of CD4+ T cells sorted from PBMCs, taken roughly 24 months after vaccination. CDR3 residues: CATSRRTGQGYTF. CDR3 sequence (DNA): TGTGCCACCAGCAGGCGGACAGGGCAAGGCTACACCTTC. Full variable domain (outside the CDR3, taken from reference TRBV15 and TRBJ1-2): DAMVIQNPRYQVTQFGKPVTLSCSQTLNHNVMYWYQQKSSQAPKLLFHYYDKDFNNEADTPDNFQSRRPNTSFCFLDIRSPGLGDTAMYLCATSRRTGQGYTFGSGTRLTVV.